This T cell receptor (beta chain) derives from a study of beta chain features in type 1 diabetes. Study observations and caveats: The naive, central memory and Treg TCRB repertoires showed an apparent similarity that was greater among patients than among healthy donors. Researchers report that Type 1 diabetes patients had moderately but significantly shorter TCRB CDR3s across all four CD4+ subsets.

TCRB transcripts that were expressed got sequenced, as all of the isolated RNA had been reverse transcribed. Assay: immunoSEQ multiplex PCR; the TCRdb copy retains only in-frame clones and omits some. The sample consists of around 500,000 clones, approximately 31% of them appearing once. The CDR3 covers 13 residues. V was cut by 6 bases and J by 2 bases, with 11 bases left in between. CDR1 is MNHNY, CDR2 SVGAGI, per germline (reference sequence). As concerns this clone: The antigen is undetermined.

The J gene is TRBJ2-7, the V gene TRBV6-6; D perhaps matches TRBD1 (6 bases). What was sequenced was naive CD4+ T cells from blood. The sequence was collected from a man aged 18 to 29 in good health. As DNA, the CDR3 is TGTGCCAGCAGAAGGACAGAAGCCTACGAGCAGTACTTC. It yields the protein CASRRTEAYEQYF.